Reported below is one T cell receptor (beta chain). Its antigen is undetermined. There are 17 residues in the CDR3. CDR1 SGHRS and CDR2 YFSETQ come from the germline V gene. Losses at the gene ends were 4 bases for V and 4 bases for J; bases not matched to a gene: 12. The sample is drawn from a study of radiation and T cells in renal cell carcinoma. Produced via immunoSEQ multiplex PCR; TCRdb's table is partial and in-frame only. The repertoire holds 60,000 to 95,000 clones, with around four fifths as singletons. Findings of the study overall: Without pretreatment biopsies, baseline tumor clonotype presence was undetermined.

The time point: blood 4 weeks post-SBRT, at nephrectomy. Noted treatment: 15 Gy SBRT to primary tumor, nephrectomy 4 weeks later. The patient's renal cell carcinoma had clear cell pathology. The receptor's source is a woman aged 55-75 years with renal cell carcinoma. The sample in question was blood, obtained from a patient whose treatment included radiotherapy and nephrectomy. The chain uses TRBV5-1 and TRBJ2-3, with 10 bases aligning to TRBD1. The CDR3 loop is CASSPVAGQGSPDTQYF. The CDR3 DNA follows: TGCGCCAGCAGCCCCGTGGCGGGACAGGGGTCCCCAGATACGCAGTATTTT. Filled out from reference TRBV5-1 and TRBJ2-3, the complete variable domain reads KAGVTQTPRYLIKTRGQQVTLSCSPISGHRSVSWYQQTPGQGLQFLFEYFSETQRNKGNFPGRFSGRQFSNSRSEMNVSTLELGDSALYLCASSPVAGQGSPDTQYFGPGTRLTVL.